These T cell receptor beta chains were read from a single sample in a study of blood T cell repertoires in COVID-19. Sequenced by immunoSEQ multiplex PCR; TCRdb stores in-frame clones only, minus some. The sample comprises 140,000 to 150,000 clones, 82% of which are singletons, and 13% to 15% rests with the top ten. The specimen sequenced was peripheral blood. The receptors were gathered from a human donor with acute or convalescent COVID-19. The donor label of this sample is uncertain. Both conserved end residues are part of each CDR3. Fields, in order: J gene, D gene, V gene, clone size, CDR3 DNA, CDR3 protein. The D gene is left open where the match is weak. Clone size is not always given. Where it is, it says once, few, many or a class for expanded clones.

>TRBJ2-2|-|TRBV4-1|-
TGCGCCAGCAGCCGACAGACCACCGGGGAGCTGTTTTTT
CASSRQTTGELFF
>TRBJ1-2|TRBD1|TRBV28|-
TGTGCCAGCAGTTTTGGGACAGGGTTATCTGGCTACACCTTC
CASSFGTGLSGYTF
>TRBJ1-2|-|TRBV9|-
TGTGCCAGCAGCCCCCCGAGGGGAGGTAACTATGGCTACACCTTC
CASSPPRGGNYGYTF
>TRBJ1-5|-|TRBV5-5|few
TGTGCCAGCAGCTTTCCGGGGGGGCCCCAGCATTTT
CASSFPGGPQHF
>TRBJ1-2|-|TRBV5-4|-
TGTGCCAGCAGCTTAAACGGGGGGACGGGCTACACCTTC
CASSLNGGTGYTF
>TRBJ1-3|-|TRBV3-1/TRBV3-2|-
TGTGCCAGCAGTTCACCCCAGGGCTCTGGAAACACCATATATTTT
CASSSPQGSGNTIYF
>TRBJ1-1|TRBD1|TRBV5-1|-
TGCGCCAGCAGCTTGGGGACAGGAACCAACACTGAAGCTTTCTTT
CASSLGTGTNTEAFF
>TRBJ2-3|TRBD2|TRBV5-4|-
TGTGCCAGCAGCCCCTCCGGGGGGGCCACAGATACGCAGTATTTT
CASSPSGGATDTQYF
>TRBJ2-7|-|TRBV6-1|-
TGTGCCAGCAGTGAATGGGGAGAGTCCTACGAGCAGTACTTC
CASSEWGESYEQYF
>TRBJ1-1|-|TRBV6-2/TRBV6-3|-
TGTGCCAGCAGCTTTCGCCAGGTTGGGTTGAACACTGAAGCTTTCTTT
CASSFRQVGLNTEAFF
>TRBJ1-6|TRBD1|TRBV5-6|-
TGTGCCAGCAGCTTGACAGGGGATTGGAATTCACCCCTCCACTTT
CASSLTGDWNSPLHF
>TRBJ2-1|TRBD2|TRBV5-1|-
TGCGCCAGCAGCATTAGCGGGTACAATGAGCAGTTCTTC
CASSISGYNEQFF
>TRBJ1-5|-|TRBV6-6|-
TGTGCCAGCAGCCTCGGTCGGGGGGCGCGGCAGCCCCAGCATTTT
CASSLGRGARQPQHF
>TRBJ1-4|-|TRBV5-1|-
TGCGCCAGCAGCTTGGGGCCAGGCTTTGATGAAAAACTGTTTTTT
CASSLGPGFDEKLFF
>TRBJ2-7|TRBD1|TRBV6-5|-
TGTGCCAGCAGGACCACACACAGGGGAGACTACGAGCAGTACTTC
CASRTTHRGDYEQYF
>TRBJ1-6|TRBD1|TRBV7-2|-
TGTGCCAGCAGTCGTCGGACAGGGGATTCACCCCTCCACTTT
CASSRRTGDSPLHF
>TRBJ1-2|-|TRBV30|-
TGTGCCTGGAGGTGGACAGACTCCTATGGCTACACCTTC
CAWRWTDSYGYTF
>TRBJ2-1|TRBD1|TRBV19|-
TGTGCCAGTAGTCGGACAGGGATGAATGAGCAGTTCTTC
CASSRTGMNEQFF
>TRBJ2-5|-|TRBV20-1|-
TGCAGTGCTAGTCCCGGACAGATTACCCTCCAAGAGACCCAGTACTTC
CSASPGQITLQETQYF
>TRBJ2-4|-|TRBV19|-
TGTGCCAGTAGCTCACCTCGAGAACCGGGACTCAGGTACTTC
CASSSPREPGLRYF
>TRBJ2-1|-|TRBV5-1|few
TGCGCCAGCAGCTTGCCGGGCGGGACGTCCTACAATGAGCAGTTCTTC
CASSLPGGTSYNEQFF
>TRBJ1-6|-|TRBV5-1|once
TGCGCCAGCAGCACAGGACAGACAACCACTGGCTATAATTCACCCCTCCACTTT
CASSTGQTTTGYNSPLHF
>TRBJ1-4|-|TRBV11-2|-
TGTGCCAGCAGCTGGGCGGGGAATGAAAAACTGTTTTTT
CASSWAGNEKLFF
>TRBJ2-2|-|TRBV10-2|-
TGCGCCAGCAGTGAGTGGCGTCCCGGGACCGGGGAGCTGTTTTTT
CASSEWRPGTGELFF
>TRBJ1-5|TRBD1|TRBV9|-
TGTGCCAGCAGCCCCGGGACAGGGAGAACCAATCAGCCCCAGCATTTT
CASSPGTGRTNQPQHF
>TRBJ2-7|-|TRBV2|-
TGTGCCTCGTCGGCGACAGCTCACCTCTCCTACGAGCAGTACTTC
CASSATAHLSYEQYF
>TRBJ2-7|-|TRBV20-1|-
TGCAGTGCTAGTGGCAGAACCTCGTACGAGCAGTACTTC
CSASGRTSYEQYF
>TRBJ1-5|TRBD1|TRBV30|-
TGTGCCTGGAGTGGATGGGGCAGGGGGCGAGGCAGCAATCAGCCCCAGCATTTT
CAWSGWGRGRGSNQPQHF
>TRBJ1-2|TRBD1|TRBV10-3|-
TGTGCCATCAGGGGGACAGGCGAGTTTGTGAGGGGCTACACCTTC
CAIRGTGEFVRGYTF
>TRBJ2-2|TRBD2|TRBV6-5|once
TGTGCCAACTCACGGGGGGGCCTGAACACCGGGGAGCTGTTTTTT
CANSRGGLNTGELFF
>TRBJ2-1|TRBD1|TRBV5-4|few
TGTGCCAGCAGCCTAAGACAGGGGACCAGGGATGAGCAGTTCTTC
CASSLRQGTRDEQFF
>TRBJ1-5|TRBD1|TRBV6-5|-
TGTGCCAGCAGGACCCGGGACAGTAATCAGCCCCAGCATTTT
CASRTRDSNQPQHF
>TRBJ1-3|TRBD1|TRBV11-2|-
TGTGCCAGCAGCCTGGACAGGGTTGGAAACACCATATATTTT
CASSLDRVGNTIYF
>TRBJ2-5|-|TRBV6-5|-
TGTGCCAGCAGTTATCGGGGGATAGAAGAGACCCAGTACTTC
CASSYRGIEETQYF
>TRBJ1-1|-|TRBV19|-
TGTGCCACTTCTCAACAAGGGGCCTCTCGGTCTGAAGCTTTCTTT
CATSQQGASRSEAFF
>TRBJ1-5|-|TRBV6-2/TRBV6-3|-
TGTGCCAGCAGTTCTCGGCTGGGGGGGAATCAGCCCCAGCATTTT
CASSSRLGGNQPQHF
>TRBJ2-1|-|TRBV12-3/TRBV12-4|-
TGTGCCAGCAGTTTTCTTGAGCAGTTCTTC
CASSFLEQFF
>TRBJ2-1|-|TRBV5-4|-
TGTGCCAGCAGCTTGGAAGCTAACAATGAGCAGTTCTTC
CASSLEANNEQFF
>TRBJ1-1|-|TRBV18|-
TGTGCCAGCGCCGGGGAGGGGCCTAACATGAACACTGAAGCTTTCTTT
CASAGEGPNMNTEAFF
>TRBJ2-7|-|TRBV7-9|-
TGTGCCAGCAGCTTATCGGGACTGGGCTACGAGCAGTACTTC
CASSLSGLGYEQYF
>TRBJ1-6|TRBD1|TRBV6-5|-
TGTGCCAGCATAGAGACAGGGCGCGGTTCACCCCTCCACTTT
CASIETGRGSPLHF
>TRBJ2-5|TRBD1|TRBV4-2|-
TGTGCCAGCAGCCAAGACCTTCGACAGGGTCAGACCCAGTACTTC
CASSQDLRQGQTQYF
>TRBJ1-2|TRBD1|TRBV18|-
TGTGCCAGCTCACCAAGGGACAGAGATGGCTACACCTTC
CASSPRDRDGYTF
>TRBJ2-3|-|TRBV19|-
TGTGCCAGTACGGAGGTGGGCACAGATACGCAGTATTTT
CASTEVGTDTQYF
>TRBJ1-5|TRBD1|TRBV19|-
TGTGCCAGTAGTGGAGGAAGGGACAGGGACCCCTATAGCAATCAGCCCCAGCATTTT
CASSGGRDRDPYSNQPQHF
>TRBJ2-3|-|TRBV7-2|-
TGTGCCAGCAGCCAACGGACTGGCCGCAACCTAGGCACAGATACGCAGTATTTT
CASSQRTGRNLGTDTQYF
>TRBJ1-3|-|TRBV15|-
TGTGCCACCAGCAGAGATCGGGGGGCGGGAAACACCATATATTTT
CATSRDRGAGNTIYF
>TRBJ1-2|-|TRBV29-1|-
TGCAGCGTTGAGGGGAGCGTGAGTGGCTACACCTTC
CSVEGSVSGYTF
>TRBJ1-5|TRBD1|TRBV18|-
TGTGCCAGCTCACCCCTGGGGTGGACAGGAGATGGTCAGCCCCAGCATTTT
CASSPLGWTGDGQPQHF
>TRBJ2-5|-|TRBV10-3|-
TGTGCCATCAGTGATTACGGAGGGGTAGGGTCGGAGACCCAGTACTTC
CAISDYGGVGSETQYF
>TRBJ2-1|TRBD2|TRBV9|-
TGTGCCAGCAGCGTAGGATCCGGGGAGGGCAAACACTCCTACAATGAGCAGTTCTTC
CASSVGSGEGKHSYNEQFF
>TRBJ2-3|TRBD2|TRBV7-2|-
TGTGCCAGCAGCGCCCTAGCGGGGGGGCTAGCAGATACGCAGTATTTT
CASSALAGGLADTQYF